Below, 20 T cell receptor beta chains from the same sample are listed, as sequenced in a study of blood T cell repertoires in COVID-19. TCRdb's table, derived via immunoSEQ multiplex PCR, lists solely in-frame clones and lacks some. The table records a few hundred thousand clones, roughly 90% of them present only once. Sequencing input: PBMCs or T cells enriched from blood (not recorded which). These receptors were collected from a woman between 35 and 50 years old who had been exposed to COVID-19.

V is TRBV6-6 and J is TRBJ2-7; 7 bases align to TRBD2. The germline V gene encodes CDR1 MNHNY and CDR2 SVGAGI (reference sequence). V was pared by 8 bases and J by 0 bases, with 7 bases of the junction left unmatched. The CDR3 length is 14 residues. The CDR3 sequence: CASSFGGNSYEQYF. The CDR3, as DNA: TGTGCCAGCTCATTCGGGGGGAACTCCTACGAGCAGTACTTC.

The rearrangement uses TRBV3-1 (or the pseudogene TRBV3-2) and TRBJ1-4, with a possible D match to TRBD1 (6 bases). The germline V gene has CDR1 LGHDT and CDR2 YNNKEL (reference sequence). Trimming cost V 4 bases and J 3 bases, with 9 bases left between them. The CDR3 runs 14 residues. The chain's CDR3 is CASSLRTANEKLFF. In DNA form, the CDR3 reads TGTGCCAGCAGCCTTCGGACAGCTAATGAAAAACTGTTTTTT.

This clone was found once. The CDR3 loop reads CAWSPWTGGLEAFF. In DNA form, the CDR3 reads TGTGCCTGGAGTCCATGGACAGGGGGCCTTGAAGCTTTCTTT. The rearrangement joins TRBV30 to TRBJ1-1; 11 positions match TRBD1. Trimming at V came to 2 bases and at J to 7 bases, leaving 6 bases not matched to a gene. The CDR3 is made up of 14 amino acids. CDR1 is GTSNPN and CDR2 is SVGIG in the germline V gene (reference sequence).

In its sample, this clone was seen a few times. The chain links TRBV5-1 to TRBJ2-7; 7 positions agree with TRBD1. The germline CDR1 and CDR2 sequences are SGHRS and YFSETQ. Unmatched junction bases numbered 0, after V lost 0 bases and J lost 0 bases. The CDR3 extends over 14 amino acids. CDR3 DNA: TGCGCCAGCAGCTTGGGACAGGGCTCCTACGAGCAGTACTTC. As protein: CASSLGQGSYEQYF.

This clone has just a few counts. The chain has TRBV18 and TRBJ1-1; TRBD1 might be the D (5 bases). This CDR3 has 11 amino acids. The germline V and J ends were trimmed by 4 bases and 7 bases, with 7 bases remaining between them. Germline V gene lookup returns CDR1 KGHSH and CDR2 LQKENI. The CDR3 sequence is CASSLQGEAFF. As DNA, the CDR3 is TGTGCCAGCTCACTGCAGGGTGAAGCTTTCTTT.

This clone was recorded only once. This chain uses TRBV6-5 with TRBJ1-6; D possibly corresponds to TRBD1 (6 bases). This CDR3 comprises 15 residues. V was cut by 2 bases and J by 10 bases, with 15 bases left in between. The V gene's germline CDR1 is MNHEY and CDR2 SVGAGI. The CDR3 region is CASSYPGDRSSPLHF. The CDR3 bases are TGTGCCAGCAGTTACCCAGGGGATCGGTCATCACCCCTCCACTTT.

J is TRBJ2-7 and V is TRBV11-3; no firm D call. V was clipped by 0 bases and J by 2 bases, with 14 bases between them. This CDR3 has 16 residues. Per germline, CDR1 SGHNT and CDR2 YENEEA. The CDR3, as DNA: TGTGCCAGCAGCTTAGATCAGATGGGCAGAACCTACGAGCAGTACTTC. Its translation: CASSLDQMGRTYEQYF.

This chain connects TRBV2 to TRBJ1-2, with TRBD1 as a possible D gene (5 bases). There are 15 residues in the CDR3. From germline, CDR1 is SNHLY and CDR2 FYNNEI. The V and J ends lost 1 base and 2 bases respectively, with 11 bases between them. The CDR3 coding sequence is TGTGCCAGCAGTGAAGGTGGGGGGAGGAACTATGGCTACACCTTC. Translation: CASSEGGGRNYGYTF. Full variable domain (remainder filled in from reference TRBV2 and TRBJ1-2): EPEVTQTPSHQVTQMGQEVILRCVPISNHLYFYWYRQILGQKVEFLVSFYNNEISEKSEIFDDQFSVERPDGSNFTLKIRSTKLEDSAMYFCASSEGGGRNYGYTFGSGTRLTVV.

This chain joins TRBV12-3 or TRBV12-4 and TRBJ2-7; 8 nucleotides agree with TRBD1. The CDR3 spans 13 residues. J gave up 2 bases and V 6 bases, and 3 bases lay outside the gene matches. Here the CDR3 DNA reads TGTGCCAGCAGCGACAGGGGCCCCTACGAGCAGTACTTC. It encodes CASSDRGPYEQYF.

V gene TRBV29-1 combines with J gene TRBJ1-1; weak D call: TRBD1 (5 bases). Germline-derived CDR1 and CDR2 are SQVTM and ANQGSEA. CDR3 length equals 11 residues. V lost 5 bases and J 10 bases, leaving 14 bases between the germline ends. This CDR3 is CSVYKGFAAFF. Here the CDR3 DNA reads TGCAGCGTTTATAAGGGGTTCGCAGCTTTCTTT.

This chain uses TRBV6-4 with TRBJ1-2; 9 bases fit TRBD1. J lost 1 base, V lost 5 bases, and 5 bases had no gene match. The length of the CDR3 is 15 residues. From germline, CDR1 is MRHNA and CDR2 SNTAGT. CDR3 nucleotides: TGTGCCAGCAGTCGAACGGGACAGGGTAACTATGGCTACACCTTC. Translated, it gives CASSRTGQGNYGYTF.

The chain joins TRBV12-5 to TRBJ2-7, with a tentative D call TRBD1 (6 bases). Germline V CDR1 and CDR2: LGHNT, FRNRAP. V was clipped by 1 base and J by 0 bases, with 7 bases between them. The CDR3 runs to 14 residues. CDR3 region: CASGLARGSYEQYF. The CDR3 DNA follows: TGTGCTAGTGGTTTGGCCAGGGGCTCCTACGAGCAGTACTTC.

This clone was observed a single time. DNA of the CDR3: TGTGCCAGCAGCCGCACGCCCGGGACAACTAATGAAAAACTGTTTTTT. Translating it yields CASSRTPGTTNEKLFF. The chain recombines TRBV27 with TRBJ1-4, with D unresolved. The CDR3 runs 16 residues. Trimming left V 6 bases short and J 0 bases short, with 14 bases between. CDR1 is MNHEY, CDR2 SMNVEV, per germline (reference sequence).

The chain joins TRBV2 to TRBJ2-2; 11 bases match TRBD2. Germline V gene sequence: CDR1 SNHLY, CDR2 FYNNEI. The CDR3 is made up of 16 amino acids. The J segment lost 1 base and the V segment lost 7 bases, leaving 5 bases of the junction unmatched. The chain's CDR3 is CASTSGLAVNTGELFF. The CDR3 nucleotides are TGTGCCAGCACGTCGGGACTAGCGGTGAACACCGGGGAGCTGTTTTTT. Based on the CDR3 plus reference TRBV2 and TRBJ2-2, the full variable domain is EPEVTQTPSHQVTQMGQEVILRCVPISNHLYFYWYRQILGQKVEFLVSFYNNEISEKSEIFDDQFSVERPDGSNFTLKIRSTKLEDSAMYFCASTSGLAVNTGELFFGEGSRLTVL.

The chain combines TRBV18 with TRBJ1-4, with TRBD1 as a possible D gene (6 bases). CDR3 length: 17 residues. Trimming removed 2 bases from V and 4 bases from J, with 17 bases in between. Germline V CDR1 and CDR2: KGHSH, LQKENI. Here the CDR3 reads CASSPISATGLNEKLFF. CDR3 nucleotide sequence: TGTGCCAGCTCACCAATATCGGCGACAGGCCTTAATGAAAAACTGTTTTTT.

This rearrangement joins TRBV13 to TRBJ2-3, with D maybe TRBD2 (6 bases). Per germline, CDR1 PRHDT and CDR2 FYEKMQ (reference sequence). Deletions cut 5 bases from V and 1 base from J, with 22 bases between. The length of the CDR3 is 18 residues. The CDR3 is CASSLQGPSSGGTDTQYF. CDR3 bases: TGTGCCAGCAGCCTCCAAGGGCCCTCATCGGGGGGCACAGATACGCAGTATTTT. The complete variable domain, with remaining parts taken from reference TRBV13 and TRBJ2-3, reads AAGVIQSPRHLIKEKRETATLKCYPIPRHDTVYWYQQGPGQDPQFLISFYEKMQSDKGSIPDRFSAQQFSDYHSELNMSSLELGDSALYFCASSLQGPSSGGTDTQYFGPGTRLTVL.

The V call is TRBV11-2, the J call TRBJ2-7; possible D gene TRBD1, 6 bases. Germline lookup yields CDR1 SGHAT and CDR2 FQNNGV. V was trimmed by 5 bases and J by 1 base, leaving 24 bases between them. This CDR3 spans 18 amino acids. In nucleotides, the CDR3 is TGTGCCAGCAGCCTGAAGCGAACCGGGACACCTTTTTCCTACGAGCAGTACTTC. It specifies CASSLKRTGTPFSYEQYF.

This rearrangement joins TRBV12-3 or TRBV12-4 to TRBJ2-7; 8 bases fit TRBD1. Trimming at V came to 3 bases and at J to 5 bases, leaving 3 bases not matched to a gene. This CDR3 is built from 13 residues. CDR3 sequence (DNA): TGTGCCAGCAGTTTGAGGACAGGGAACGAGCAGTACTTC. Protein sequence: CASSLRTGNEQYF.

The V gene is TRBV7-9, the J gene TRBJ1-5, with D unclear. Germline lookup yields CDR1 SEHNR and CDR2 FQNEAQ (reference sequence). The CDR3 contains 18 residues. Trimming took off 2 bases at V and 6 bases at J, with 23 bases between the two ends. DNA for the CDR3: TGTGCCAGCAGCTTAAGTTTCCTTTCTTGGGCTAGCGGTCAGCCCCAGCATTTT. The encoded protein is CASSLSFLSWASGQPQHF. The whole variable domain, filled in from reference TRBV7-9 and TRBJ1-5, reads DTGVSQNPRHKITKRGQNVTFRCDPISEHNRLYWYRQTLGQGPEFLTYFQNEAQLEKSRLLSDRFSAERPKGSFSTLEIQRTEQGDSAMYLCASSLSFLSWASGQPQHFGDGTRLSIL.

This chain connects TRBV5-5 to TRBJ1-4; the D is unclear. Germline CDR1 reads SGHKS; CDR2 reads YYEKEE (reference sequence). This CDR3 is 15 amino acids long. The V end was cut by 0 bases, the J end by 0 bases, with 6 bases between. The CDR3 here is CASSLGRTTNEKLFF. The DNA for the CDR3 is TGTGCCAGCAGCTTGGGCAGGACAACTAATGAAAAACTGTTTTTT.